A single sample gave rise to the 18 T cell receptor beta chains below, sequenced in a study of PD-L1 blockade in urothelial cancer. The time point here: peripheral blood 6 weeks after treatment start. Method: immunoSEQ multiplex PCR; TCRdb's copy keeps in-frame clones and lacks some. The sample contains about 76,000 clones, approximately 90% of which appear only once. The material sequenced was PBMCs, taken around atezolizumab (anti-PD-L1) treatment. These receptors were taken from a woman aged 80 or over with urothelial cancer.

This chain links TRBV6-5 with TRBJ1-1, with D tentatively TRBD1 (5 bases). The V gene lost 4 bases and the J gene lost 1 base, with 13 bases spanning the gap. Germline values: CDR1 MNHEY, CDR2 SVGAGI. The CDR3 runs 15 residues. The CDR3 nucleotides are TGTGCCAGCAGTTTTGGGACTCACCCGAACACTGAAGCTTTCTTT. This codes for CASSFGTHPNTEAFF.

The V gene is TRBV10-1, the J gene TRBJ2-7; 9 nucleotides match TRBD2. This CDR3 has 16 residues. The V segment lost 5 bases and the J segment 6 bases; nucleotides outside the gene matches: 14. Per germline, CDR1 WNHNN and CDR2 SYGVQD (reference sequence). CDR3 bases: TGCGCCAGCAGTCCGACTAGCGGAGCGGGGCCCCGCGAGCAGTACTTC. Translation gives CASSPTSGAGPREQYF.

The V gene is TRBV19, the J gene TRBJ2-1; 10 positions agree with TRBD2. This CDR3 comprises 19 residues. Germline V gives CDR1 LNHDA, CDR2 SQIVND (reference sequence). V lost 5 bases to trimming and J lost 9 bases; unmatched junction nucleotides: 22. The CDR3 DNA reads as TGTGCCAGTAGTGTGGGACTAGCGTCATCTACCCCCTCTTTTGGTGAGCAGTTCTTC. Protein product: CASSVGLASSTPSFGEQFF.

V is TRBV18 and J is TRBJ2-2; 7 bases are shared with TRBD1. J gave up 0 bases and V 6 bases, and 4 bases lay outside the gene matches. Germline CDR1 and CDR2: KGHSH and LQKENI. The CDR3 is made up of 15 amino acids. CDR3 residues: CASSGQSTNTGELFF. As DNA, the CDR3 is TGTGCCAGCTCGGGACAGTCAACGAACACCGGGGAGCTGTTTTTT.

This chain links TRBV19 with TRBJ2-6, with 7 bases aligning to TRBD2. The CDR3 sequence is 18 residues long. CDR1 and CDR2 (germline): LNHDA, SQIVND (reference sequence). The V and J ends lost 3 bases and 0 bases, in that order; junction bases with no gene match: 8. In DNA, the CDR3 is TGTGCCAGTAGTATCAGGCGTAGCGGGTCCTCTGGGGCCAACGTCCTGACTTTC. It codes for CASSIRRSGSSGANVLTF. The complete variable domain, with remaining parts taken from reference TRBV19 and TRBJ2-6, reads DGGITQSPKYLFRKEGQNVTLSCEQNLNHDAMYWYRQDPGQGLRLIYYSQIVNDFQKGDIAEGYSVSREKKESFPLTVTSAQKNPTAFYLCASSIRRSGSSGANVLTFGAGSRLTVL.

V gene TRBV27 combines with J gene TRBJ2-1, with TRBD2 as a possible D gene (5 bases). The CDR3 is made up of 15 amino acids. Trimming removed 5 bases at V and 0 bases at J, with 11 bases between. Per the germline V gene, CDR1 is MNHEY and CDR2 is SMNVEV (reference sequence). The CDR3 region has the DNA TGTGCCAGCAGTCCTCGGGGAGTCTCCTACAATGAGCAGTTCTTC. It encodes CASSPRGVSYNEQFF.

This sequence joins TRBV2 and TRBJ2-1; 7 positions agree with TRBD2. The CDR3 is 17 residues long. CDR1 and CDR2 (germline): SNHLY, FYNNEI. Unmatched junction bases numbered 13, after V lost 8 bases and J lost 0 bases. The DNA of the CDR3 is TGTGCCAGCGGGGGGAGGGAATCCCGAAGCTCCTACAATGAGCAGTTCTTC. Translating it yields CASGGRESRSSYNEQFF.

V gene TRBV5-1 combines with J gene TRBJ2-3, with 10 bases matching TRBD1. The CDR3 length is 16 residues. Losses at the gene ends were 0 bases for V and 0 bases for J; bases not matched to a gene: 1. CDR1 and CDR2 from the germline V gene are SGHRS and YFSETQ. The DNA of the CDR3 is TGCGCCAGCAGCTTGGGGGACAGGGGTAGCACAGATACGCAGTATTTT. It codes for CASSLGDRGSTDTQYF.

In this sample, this clone is medium-sized. This chain connects TRBV7-2 to TRBJ1-2, with D perhaps matching TRBD1 (5 bases). The germline V gene encodes CDR1 SGHTA and CDR2 FQGNSA. Trimming took 2 bases from V and 8 from J, leaving 12 bases between them. The CDR3 has 13 amino acids. This CDR3 is CASSLTTVRGYTF. CDR3 coding DNA: TGTGCCAGCAGCTTAACGACAGTTCGCGGCTACACCTTC.

The chain combines TRBV28 with TRBJ1-5, with TRBD1 identical over 7 bases. The length of the CDR3 is 17 residues. In germline, CDR1 is MDHEN, CDR2 SYDVKM. V lost 6 bases, J lost 0 bases, and 11 bases stayed unmatched. The CDR3 loop is CASRRGDSLLSNQPQHF. DNA of the CDR3: TGTGCCAGCAGGAGGGGGGACAGCCTCCTTAGCAATCAGCCCCAGCATTTT. Complete variable domain (other parts from reference TRBV28 and TRBJ1-5): DVKVTQSSRYLVKRTGEKVFLECVQDMDHENMFWYRQDPGLGLRLIYFSYDVKMKEKGDIPEGYSVSREKKERFSLILESASTNQTSMYLCASRRGDSLLSNQPQHFGDGTRLSIL.

This chain connects TRBV4-2 to TRBJ2-3; 9 bases match TRBD2. Germline-derived CDR1 and CDR2 are LGHNA and YNFKEQ. Trimming cost V 4 bases and J 2 bases; bases outside gene matches: 7. The CDR3 consists of 16 residues. CDR3 sequence (DNA): TGTGCCAGCAGCCTAAGACTAGCGGAGCTCACAGATACGCAGTATTTT. Its translation: CASSLRLAELTDTQYF.

As to this clone: Other nucleotide sequences in the sample specify the same CDR3. The chain uses TRBV5-1 and TRBJ2-3, with 7 positions matching TRBD2. Trimming cost V 1 base and J 1 base; bases outside gene matches: 3. Germline CDR1 SGHRS, CDR2 YFSETQ. There are 15 residues in the CDR3. CDR3 nucleotides: TGCGCCAGCAGCTTGTCTAGCGGAGGCACAGATACGCAGTATTTT. Its translation: CASSLSSGGTDTQYF.

This clone was seen once. At the DNA level, this CDR3 is encoded by other sequences in the same sample as well. V usage is TRBV19 and J usage is TRBJ1-4, with a weak D call TRBD1 (6 bases). The CDR3 totals 15 residues. Trimming left V 4 bases short and J 0 bases short, with 9 bases between. Germline loops: CDR1 LNHDA, CDR2 SQIVND (reference sequence). The CDR3 loop is CASSTQGTTNEKLFF. The DNA of the CDR3 is TGTGCCAGTAGTACACAGGGAACAACTAATGAAAAACTGTTTTTT.

V gene TRBV15 combines with J gene TRBJ2-1, with 7 bases identical to TRBD2. Germline lookup yields CDR1 LNHNV and CDR2 YYDKDF (reference sequence). The CDR3 runs to 17 residues. After removal of 0 bases from V and 4 bases from J, the junction contained 9 bases not matched to a gene. The CDR3 DNA reads TGTGCCACCAGCAGAGATAGCGGGCGGGGTAGATACAATGAGCAGTTCTTC. This sequence encodes CATSRDSGRGRYNEQFF.

This chain connects TRBV28 to TRBJ2-1; D unresolved. V was pared by 4 bases and J by 10 bases, with 20 bases between. CDR3 length: 15 amino acids. Germline V gene data show CDR1 as MDHEN and CDR2 as SYDVKM. CDR3 sequence (DNA): TGTGCCAGCAGTTCCATTAGAAACTACACCCCCGAGCAGTTCTTC. Its translation is CASSSIRNYTPEQFF.

CDR3 loop: CASSSRTDTQYF. The DNA for the CDR3 is TGTGCCAGCAGCTCTAGGACAGATACGCAGTATTTT. The V gene is TRBV7-8, the J gene TRBJ2-3, with unresolved D. CDR3 length equals 12 residues. The V gene's germline CDR1 is SGHVS and CDR2 FQNEAQ. Trimming pared 4 bases from V and 3 bases from J, leaving 5 bases between.

The chain recombines TRBV9 with TRBJ2-7; the match to TRBD1 covers 8 bases. The CDR3 sequence is 16 residues long. CDR1 SGDLS and CDR2 YYNGEE come from the germline V gene. V dropped 0 bases and J dropped 5; count of bases not matched to a gene: 10. CDR3 in DNA: TGTGCCAGCAGCGTAGGTGGGGACAGGCCCGGCCACGAGCAGTACTTC. Translated: CASSVGGDRPGHEQYF.

The V gene is TRBV5-4, the J gene TRBJ2-2, with 8 nucleotides matching TRBD2. The trim removed 4 bases at V and 2 bases at J, leaving 4 bases unmatched. Germline V lookup: CDR1 SGHNT, CDR2 YYREEE (reference sequence). CDR3 length equals 15 residues. CDR3 region: CASSIAGRNTGELFF. CDR3 sequence (DNA): TGTGCCAGCAGCATAGCGGGAAGAAACACCGGGGAGCTGTTTTTT.